Listed here are 20 T cell receptor beta chains from one sample, sequenced in a study of cytomegalovirus exposure and HLA in healthy donors. PCR involved 60 Vbeta and 13 Jbeta primers. Libraries were prepared by immunoSEQ multiplex PCR; TCRdb keeps only in-frame clonotypes and omits some of them. Among approximately 160,000 clones, 80% to 90% were seen once, and the ten largest hold over 0.65%. Sequenced material: PBMCs. Receptors originate from a woman aged 18-29 years in good health and CMV-seronegative.

This chain links TRBV27 with TRBJ2-7; D may be TRBD2 (5 bases). Germline CDR1 is MNHEY and CDR2 is SMNVEV (reference sequence). This CDR3 is built from 17 residues. V gave up 2 bases and J gave up 3 bases, with 20 bases separating them. For the CDR3, the DNA is TGTGCCAGCAGTTTAGTGACGACGGGGAGACGGGGCTACGAGCAGTACTTC. This translates into CASSLVTTGRRGYEQYF.

The genes are TRBV28 and TRBJ1-1; a possible D gene is TRBD1 (6 bases). Germline V gene data show CDR1 as MDHEN and CDR2 as SYDVKM. The V end lost 5 bases, the J end lost 0 bases, and 13 bases lay between the germline ends. CDR3 length equals 15 residues. This chain's CDR3 is CASSNQDRLNTEAFF. The CDR3 nucleotides read TGTGCCAGCAGTAACCAGGACAGATTGAACACTGAAGCTTTCTTT.

This clone was counted a few times. The chain uses TRBV11-3 and TRBJ2-5; D gene unclear. Per germline, CDR1 SGHNT and CDR2 YENEEA. Trimming removed 8 bases at V and 2 bases at J, with 6 bases between. The length of the CDR3 is 11 residues. Written as DNA, the CDR3 is TGTGCCAGCCAGTTACAAGAGACCCAGTACTTC. Protein product: CASQLQETQYF. The variable domain in full, completed from reference TRBV11-3 and TRBJ2-5, reads EAGVVQSPRYKIIEKKQPVAFWCNPISGHNTLYWYLQNLGQGPELLIRYENEEAVDDSQLPKDRFSAERLKGVDSTLKIQPAELGDSAVYLCASQLQETQYFGPGTRLLVL.

The chain couples TRBV7-2 to TRBJ2-1; possible D gene TRBD2, 6 bases. CDR1 and CDR2 from the germline V gene are SGHTA and FQGNSA. V lost 3 bases, J lost 7 bases, and 22 bases lay in between. The CDR3 is made up of 17 amino acids. The CDR3 nucleotides are TGTGCCAGCAGCTTCCGTTCCGGAGGAGCGGGCTCAAATGAGCAGTTCTTC. Amino acid sequence: CASSFRSGGAGSNEQFF. Full variable domain (outside the CDR3, taken from reference TRBV7-2 and TRBJ2-1): GAGVSQSPSNKVTEKGKDVELRCDPISGHTALYWYRQSLGQGLEFLIYFQGNSAPDKSGLPSDRFSAERTGGSVSTLTIQRTQQEDSAVYLCASSFRSGGAGSNEQFFGPGTRLTVL.

The chain recombines TRBV30 with TRBJ1-1, with a possible D match to TRBD1 (6 bases). Germline V gives CDR1 GTSNPN, CDR2 SVGIG (reference sequence). This CDR3 is 14 amino acids long. Trimming took off 3 bases at V and 1 base at J, with 12 bases between the two ends. CDR3 sequence: CAWRGETGNTEAFF. The CDR3 coding sequence is TGTGCCTGGAGGGGGGAGACAGGGAACACTGAAGCTTTCTTT.

The chain employs TRBV30 and TRBJ2-3, with D perhaps matching TRBD2 (6 bases). The CDR3 length is 15 residues. The germline gives CDR1 GTSNPN, CDR2 SVGIG (reference sequence). Trimming left V 1 base short and J 5 bases short, with 16 bases between. In nucleotides, the CDR3 is TGTGCCTGGAGTGATCTATGGGAGGAAATAGATACGCAGTATTTT. It encodes CAWSDLWEEIDTQYF.

This clone was recorded a few times. This chain links TRBV6-1 with TRBJ2-4; D perhaps matches TRBD2 (6 bases). Germline loops: CDR1 MNHNS, CDR2 SASEGT. Trimming removed 1 base from V and 8 bases from J, with 6 bases in between. This CDR3 region has 12 residues. CDR3 bases: TGTGCCAGCAGTGAAGGGAGGGACATTCAGTACTTC. This encodes CASSEGRDIQYF.

The chain is built from TRBV30 and TRBJ2-2; 7 bases are a match to TRBD1. CDR1 and CDR2 (germline): GTSNPN, SVGIG (reference sequence). With 3 bases clipped from V and 4 bases from J, the junction kept 5 bases outside the gene matches. This CDR3 spans 14 amino acids. This chain's CDR3 is CAWSRDSRTGELFF. The CDR3 bases are TGTGCCTGGAGCAGGGACAGCCGCACCGGGGAGCTGTTTTTT.

The J gene is TRBJ1-4, the V gene TRBV28; perhaps TRBD1 as D (5 bases). The CDR3 runs to 14 residues. Germline lookup yields CDR1 MDHEN and CDR2 SYDVKM. Trimming pared 8 bases from V and 4 bases from J, leaving 14 bases between. The CDR3 bases are TGTGCCAGCTGGCGGGACGGCCTTAATGAAAAACTGTTTTTT. This sequence encodes CASWRDGLNEKLFF. The whole variable domain, remainder taken from reference TRBV28 and TRBJ1-4, is DVKVTQSSRYLVKRTGEKVFLECVQDMDHENMFWYRQDPGLGLRLIYFSYDVKMKEKGDIPEGYSVSREKKERFSLILESASTNQTSMYLCASWRDGLNEKLFFGSGTQLSVL.

This clone was counted between two and nine times. This chain uses TRBV7-2 with TRBJ2-1; 10 positions match TRBD2. The CDR3 extends over 17 amino acids. Germline V gene sequence: CDR1 SGHTA, CDR2 FQGNSA. Losses at the gene ends were 0 bases for V and 12 bases for J; bases not matched to a gene: 14. This CDR3 is CASSLALTLAGVVPQFF. The CDR3 bases are TGTGCCAGCAGCTTAGCGCTAACTCTAGCGGGAGTCGTCCCGCAGTTCTTC.

The gene calls are TRBV7-9 and TRBJ2-5; D is perhaps TRBD2 (5 bases). This CDR3 has 17 residues. V lost 1 base to trimming and J lost 0 bases, with 15 bases between them. Germline V gives CDR1 SEHNR, CDR2 FQNEAQ (reference sequence). Here the CDR3 reads CASSLEGGWSYQETQYF. The CDR3 DNA reads as TGTGCCAGCAGCTTAGAGGGCGGGTGGTCTTACCAAGAGACCCAGTACTTC.

The V gene is TRBV4-2, the J gene TRBJ2-3; 9 bases fit TRBD2. J lost 2 bases, V lost 0 bases, and 6 bases had no gene match. The CDR3 is 17 residues long. Germline CDR1 reads LGHNA; CDR2 reads YNFKEQ. CDR3 loop: CASSQDGAGGITDTQYF. CDR3 coding DNA: TGTGCCAGCAGCCAAGATGGGGCGGGAGGGATCACAGATACGCAGTATTTT.

This chain connects TRBV4-1 to TRBJ1-1, with D perhaps matching TRBD1 (5 bases). The germline CDR1 and CDR2 sequences are MGHRA and YSYEKL. Trimming took off 6 bases at V and 5 bases at J, with 10 bases between the two ends. The CDR3 runs 12 residues. CDR3 DNA sequence: TGCGCCAGCAGTCAGGGTGAGACTGAAGCTTTCTTT. Translated: CASSQGETEAFF.

This clone was counted between two and nine times. The genes are TRBV4-3 and TRBJ2-3, with 10 bases aligning to TRBD2. Germline V gene sequence: CDR1 LGHNA, CDR2 YSLEER. The length of the CDR3 is 18 residues. V was clipped by 0 bases and J by 5 bases; unmatched bases: 11. CDR3 nucleotide sequence: TGCGCCAGCAGCCAAGAAAGGGGCCTAGCGGGAGTGGGAGATACGCAGTATTTT. Encoded protein: CASSQERGLAGVGDTQYF.

The chain has TRBV4-1 and TRBJ1-2; 9 bases are a match to TRBD1. V shed 5 bases, J shed 4 bases, and the junction held 8 bases outside the gene matches. The CDR3 runs 15 residues. The germline V gene encodes CDR1 MGHRA and CDR2 YSYEKL. CDR3 DNA: TGCGCCAGCAGCTCCACAGGGGGCGGGCTCTATGGCTACACCTTC. Its translation is CASSSTGGGLYGYTF.

This chain joins TRBV5-8 and TRBJ2-7, with 11 bases fitting TRBD2. The CDR3 is 15 residues long. V gave up 0 bases and J gave up 6 bases; unmatched junction bases: 5. The V gene's germline CDR1 is SGHTS and CDR2 YDEGEE. In nucleotides, the CDR3 is TGTGCCAGCAGCTTGGTATGGCTAGCGGGAGGCGAGCAGTACTTC. This codes for CASSLVWLAGGEQYF.

This clone was recorded only once. The rearrangement links TRBV6-4 to TRBJ2-2; maybe TRBD2 (5 bases). The CDR3 loop spans 17 amino acids. CDR1 and CDR2 (germline): MRHNA, SNTAGT. V gave up 3 bases and J gave up 5 bases, with 19 bases separating them. Written as DNA, the CDR3 is TGTGCCAGCAGTGAAGGACTCTACTTCATCACTACCGGGGAGCTGTTTTTT. Protein sequence: CASSEGLYFITTGELFF.

The CDR3 region is CASSPPGIVDTGELFF. The CDR3, as DNA: TGTGCCAGCTCACCTCCAGGGATTGTGGACACCGGGGAGCTGTTTTTT. The rearrangement uses TRBV18 and TRBJ2-2, with D maybe TRBD1 (5 bases). The CDR3 has 16 residues. V lost 3 bases, J lost 3 bases, and 14 bases lay in between. In germline, CDR1 is KGHSH, CDR2 LQKENI.

This chain joins TRBV27 and TRBJ2-1; 12 nucleotides match TRBD2. The CDR3 runs to 16 residues. Per germline, CDR1 MNHEY and CDR2 SMNVEV (reference sequence). V dropped 5 bases and J dropped 4; count of bases not matched to a gene: 6. The CDR3 loop reads CASSPPGLAGYNEQFF. As DNA, the CDR3 is TGTGCCAGCAGTCCTCCGGGACTAGCGGGTTACAATGAGCAGTTCTTC.

J is TRBJ2-1 and V is TRBV2; D gene ambiguous. The germline V gene encodes CDR1 SNHLY and CDR2 FYNNEI. The CDR3 length is 12 residues. Between the trimmed V and J ends, which lost 11 bases and 7 bases, there was a span of 15 bases. In nucleotides, the CDR3 is TGTGCCGGCAAGCTTATAGTGAATGAGCAGTTCTTC. Its translation: CAGKLIVNEQFF. The complete variable domain, with remaining parts taken from reference TRBV2 and TRBJ2-1, reads EPEVTQTPSHQVTQMGQEVILRCVPISNHLYFYWYRQILGQKVEFLVSFYNNEISEKSEIFDDQFSVERPDGSNFTLKIRSTKLEDSAMYFCAGKLIVNEQFFGPGTRLTVL.